One and the same sample provided the 5 T cell receptor beta chains below, sequenced in a study of blood T cell repertoires in COVID-19 (dated by TCRdb to the early 2020s). The library was made by the immunoSEQ multiplex PCR assay. The table comes from immuneACCESS by way of TCRdb, which keeps in-frame sequences with V and J called. Part of the clones is missing from these tables; in studies checked, under half for an unresolved V gene and the rest for unknown reasons. The sample data list more than 120,000 clones, and about nine tenths of these were observed just once. 28% of the sample is taken by the ten largest. Sequenced input: peripheral blood. The receptors originated from a human donor in a cohort sampled during active COVID-19.

The chain joins TRBV7-6 to TRBJ2-7, with TRBD1 matching over 10 bases. This CDR3 comprises 14 residues. Trimming took 5 bases from V and 5 from J; bases not matched to a gene: 6. Germline CDR1 is SGHVS and CDR2 is FNYEAQ. CDR3 region: CASSGRDRGDEQYF. For the CDR3, the DNA is TGTGCCAGCAGCGGGAGGGACAGGGGTGACGAGCAGTACTTC.

The chain joins TRBV5-5 to TRBJ2-7, with D possibly being TRBD2 (5 bases). CDR3 size: 14 residues. Germline CDR1 SGHKS, CDR2 YYEKEE (reference sequence). The germline V and J ends were trimmed by 0 bases and 3 bases, with 10 bases remaining between them. For the CDR3, the DNA is TGTGCCAGCAGCTTGGGGGGAGCCCTCTACGAGCAGTACTTC. Encoded protein: CASSLGGALYEQYF.

The chain couples TRBV7-2 to TRBJ2-5; 9 bases align to TRBD1. Trimming at V came to 5 bases and at J to 2 bases, leaving 3 bases not matched to a gene. Germline V gene data show CDR1 as SGHTA and CDR2 as FQGNSA. The CDR3 loop spans 14 amino acids. The CDR3 region is CASSQGQGQETQYF. The CDR3 DNA reads TGTGCCAGCAGCCAAGGACAGGGGCAAGAGACCCAGTACTTC.

The chain combines TRBV7-2 with TRBJ1-2; D is perhaps TRBD1 (6 bases). This CDR3 comprises 15 residues. Germline V gene data show CDR1 as SGHTA and CDR2 as FQGNSA. The V end lost 0 bases, the J end lost 6 bases, and 14 bases lay between the germline ends. Here the CDR3 reads CASSLAQGPGHGYTF. The CDR3 DNA is TGTGCCAGCAGCTTAGCTCAGGGGCCGGGGCATGGCTACACCTTC.

V gene TRBV7-8 combines with J gene TRBJ1-5; D gene unclear. Germline V gene data show CDR1 as SGHVS and CDR2 as FQNEAQ. The CDR3 runs to 16 residues. V lost 5 bases, J lost 3 bases, and 17 bases lay in between. The CDR3 loop reads CASSQRRDWHNQPQHF. The CDR3 DNA reads as TGTGCCAGCAGCCAACGCCGGGATTGGCACAATCAGCCCCAGCATTTT.